This T cell receptor (beta chain) was captured in a study of regulatory T cells in long-lasting Graves disease. Study-wide results and limits: Accuracy may have suffered from the small sample size. Persistent patients shared more public clonotypes (around 3,000) than new patients (about 1,000).

This clonotype appeared many times. Antigen unknown. Time point denoted: newly diagnosed GD, antithyroid drugs for less than 3 months. Researchers made the TCR library from RNA that was extracted from PBMCs. Building the TCR beta libraries relied on iRepertoire HTBI primers, and CDR3 regions underwent Arm-PCR. TCRdb re-called the multiplex PCR reads through MiXCR, storing one row per CDR3 protein. In the table there are approximately 350,000 distinct CDR3 sequences, approximately 16% of which are singletons. The sample also formed part of further work on T cells in Graves' hyperthyroidism and ophthalmopathy.

This sample comprised peripheral blood mononuclear cells (PBMCs), obtained at new diagnosis, from a patient treated with antithyroid drugs. The source is a middle-aged man with Graves disease.

The DNA of the CDR3 is TGTGCCAGCAGTAAACAGGGAATGACAGATACGCAGTATTTT. Protein: CASSKQGMTDTQYF. The V gene is TRBV28, the J gene TRBJ2-3, with D tentatively TRBD1 (6 bases). Germline values: CDR1 MDHEN, CDR2 SYDVKM. The V gene lost 5 bases and the J gene lost 3 bases, with 12 bases spanning the gap. The CDR3 loop spans 14 amino acids.